The 23 T cell receptor beta chains listed next were all sequenced from one sample in a study of response to subunit inactivated influenza vaccine. Via MiXCR, TCRdb re-called the RT-PCR reads, giving one row per CDR3 protein. Of some 500,000 distinct CDR3 sequences detected, about 17% appear once; the ten largest clones hold approximately 3%. Specimen: CD4+ T cells sorted from PBMCs, collected around 2 years after vaccination. The source of these receptors is a man aged 50 to 75 who received an inactivated influenza vaccine.

This clonotype has only a few counts. The chain couples TRBV12-3 or TRBV12-4 to TRBJ1-4; the D gene is possibly TRBD1 (6 bases). V dropped 6 bases and J dropped 4 bases, with 18 bases sitting between them. The CDR3 totals 16 residues. CDR3 nucleotides: TGTGCCAGCAGGTTACAGGGCCGCCAAAGTAATGAAAAACTGTTTTTT. Protein: CASRLQGRQSNEKLFF.

There are a few counts of this clonotype. The rearrangement links TRBV6-1 to TRBJ1-1; D is unresolved. The CDR3 contains 15 residues. From germline, CDR1 is MNHNS and CDR2 SASEGT. Trimming took off 6 bases at V and 5 bases at J, with 19 bases between the two ends. This CDR3 is CASSGPATGRTEAFF. CDR3 coding DNA: TGTGCCAGCAGCGGGCCCGCCACGGGAAGAACTGAAGCTTTCTTT.

This clonotype has more than one count but fewer than ten. The chain links TRBV5-1 to TRBJ1-1; unclear D gene. V dropped 4 bases and J dropped 1 base, with 8 bases sitting between them. The germline gives CDR1 SGHRS, CDR2 YFSETQ. The CDR3 consists of 13 residues. The CDR3 here is CASSGVRNTEAFF. The CDR3 nucleotides read TGCGCCAGCAGCGGTGTAAGGAACACTGAAGCTTTCTTT.

The chain couples TRBV18 to TRBJ2-2, with 7 bases identical to TRBD2. J gave up 3 bases and V 3 bases, and 4 bases lay outside the gene matches. Germline values: CDR1 KGHSH, CDR2 LQKENI. CDR3 length: 15 residues. CDR3 coding DNA: TGTGCCAGCTCACCTATCCGGGGGGACACCGGGGAGCTGTTTTTT. Its protein is CASSPIRGDTGELFF.

This clonotype turned up a few times. The chain employs TRBV5-1 and TRBJ2-7; no firm D call. Between the trimmed V and J ends, which lost 7 bases and 2 bases, there was a span of 16 bases. The CDR3 loop spans 14 amino acids. Per germline, CDR1 SGHRS and CDR2 YFSETQ. CDR3 amino acids: CASAPEQPAYEQYF. The DNA for the CDR3 is TGCGCCAGCGCCCCTGAACAGCCAGCCTACGAGCAGTACTTC. Looking up the rest from reference TRBV5-1 and TRBJ2-7 gives the full variable domain: KAGVTQTPRYLIKTRGQQVTLSCSPISGHRSVSWYQQTPGQGLQFLFEYFSETQRNKGNFPGRFSGRQFSNSRSEMNVSTLELGDSALYLCASAPEQPAYEQYFGPGTRLTVT.

V and J are TRBV7-2 and TRBJ1-4, with TRBD1 identical over 8 bases. V trimming: 4 bases; J trimming: 4 bases; junction bases outside the gene matches: 5. CDR3 length: 15 amino acids. Germline V gene data show CDR1 as SGHTA and CDR2 as FQGNSA. The chain's CDR3 is CASSSPGQVNEKLFF. Here the CDR3 DNA reads TGTGCCAGCAGCTCCCCGGGACAGGTTAATGAAAAACTGTTTTTT.

This clonotype has only a few counts. DNA of the CDR3: TGCAGTGCTAGAAATAGCGGGAGGGCCGTTGAGCAGTTCTTC. It codes for CSARNSGRAVEQFF. This rearrangement joins TRBV20-1 to TRBJ2-1; 11 nucleotides match TRBD2. The CDR3 has 14 residues. Germline V gene sequence: CDR1 DFQATT, CDR2 SNEGSKA (reference sequence). Trimming removed 2 bases from V and 9 bases from J; junction bases left unmatched: 6.

This clonotype appeared many times. J is TRBJ1-1 and V is TRBV12-3 or TRBV12-4; maybe TRBD1 (6 bases). This CDR3 has 15 residues. V shed 6 bases and J shed 2 bases, with 16 bases lying between them. The CDR3 loop is CASSLTGTPNTEAFF. The CDR3 DNA sequence: TGTGCCAGCAGCTTAACCGGGACACCAAACACTGAAGCTTTCTTT.

This clonotype was seen a few times. The V gene is TRBV10-3, the J gene TRBJ2-7, with 7 positions matching TRBD1. The CDR3 runs 12 residues. In germline, CDR1 is ENHRY, CDR2 SYGVKD. Germline trimming cut 8 bases from V and 7 bases from J; bases unmatched to any gene: 8. CDR3 nucleotides: TGTGCCATCGCCGGGACAGCCTTGGAGCAGTACTTC. It encodes CAIAGTALEQYF.

The genes are TRBV7-8 and TRBJ2-7; TRBD2 aligns across 13 bases. V lost 6 bases to trimming and J lost 3 bases; unmatched junction nucleotides: 11. Germline loops: CDR1 SGHVS, CDR2 FQNEAQ. The CDR3 consists of 17 residues. The chain's CDR3 is CASSFGTSGNQIYEQYF. The CDR3 nucleotides are TGTGCCAGCAGTTTTGGGACTAGCGGGAACCAAATCTACGAGCAGTACTTC. Variable domain in full (rest from reference TRBV7-8 and TRBJ2-7): GAGVSQSPRYKVAKRGQDVALRCDPISGHVSLFWYQQALGQGPEFLTYFQNEAQLDKSGLPSDRFFAERPEGSVSTLKIQRTQQEDSAVYLCASSFGTSGNQIYEQYFGPGTRLTVT.

DNA of the CDR3: TGTGCCAGCAGTTCTCCAGGGGTGGCCAAACTGTTTTTT. Its protein is CASSSPGVAKLFF. This rearrangement joins TRBV6-2 or TRBV6-3 to TRBJ1-4; a possible D gene is TRBD1 (6 bases). CDR1 is MNHEY and CDR2 is SVGEGT in the germline V gene. There are 13 residues in the CDR3. Trimming took 4 bases from V and 11 from J, leaving 14 bases between them.

There are many counts of this clonotype. The chain links TRBV20-1 to TRBJ2-1; D is perhaps TRBD2 (6 bases). CDR1 and CDR2 from the germline V gene are DFQATT and SNEGSKA (reference sequence). This CDR3 has 15 residues. Trimming cost V 3 bases and J 2 bases, with 14 bases left between them. The CDR3 here is CSASRTGVTYNEQFF. The CDR3 nucleotides read TGCAGTGCTAGTAGGACGGGAGTAACCTACAATGAGCAGTTCTTC.

The chain combines TRBV29-1 with TRBJ1-2, with 12 bases that match TRBD1. The germline V gene encodes CDR1 SQVTM and CDR2 ANQGSEA. The V gene end was trimmed by 4 bases and the J gene end by 6 bases; junction bases not matched to a gene: 9. This CDR3 region has 15 residues. The DNA for the CDR3 is TGCAGCGTTGGGGGACAGGGGGCCAGGAGCGATGGCTACACCTTC. Translated, it gives CSVGGQGARSDGYTF. The whole variable domain, filled in from reference TRBV29-1 and TRBJ1-2, reads SAVISQKPSRDICQRGTSLTIQCQVDSQVTMMFWYRQQPGQSLTLIATANQGSEATYESGFVIDKFPISRPNLTFSTLTVSNMSPEDSSIYLCSVGGQGARSDGYTFGSGTRLTVV.

This clonotype came up once. This chain uses TRBV15 with TRBJ2-5; 7 bases are shared with TRBD1. Germline V gene sequence: CDR1 LNHNV, CDR2 YYDKDF (reference sequence). The junction had 4 bases not matched to a gene; V was cut back by 8 bases and J by 1 base. The CDR3 covers 13 residues. The CDR3 bases are TGTGCCACCTTAACAGGGGTCCAAGAGACCCAGTACTTC. It translates to CATLTGVQETQYF.

This clonotype was observed a handful of times. The CDR3 DNA follows: TGCGCCAGCTTTCGGACAGGGGGCAATGAGCAGTTCTTC. Translating gives CASFRTGGNEQFF. V is TRBV5-1 and J is TRBJ2-1; 10 positions match TRBD1. J gave up 6 bases and V 7 bases, and 4 bases lay outside the gene matches. The CDR3 is made up of 13 amino acids. Germline CDR1 reads SGHRS; CDR2 reads YFSETQ.

This clonotype has more than one count but fewer than ten. The V call is TRBV7-2, the J call TRBJ2-2; 7 nucleotides agree with TRBD2. Unmatched junction bases numbered 1, after V lost 8 bases and J lost 4 bases. This CDR3 is 12 amino acids long. The germline V gene has CDR1 SGHTA and CDR2 FQGNSA. CDR3 protein: CASGRGTGELFF. DNA of the CDR3: TGTGCCAGCGGGAGGGGCACCGGGGAGCTGTTTTTT.

The V gene is TRBV12-3 or TRBV12-4, the J gene TRBJ1-2; a weak D match, TRBD1 (5 bases). The V end lost 3 bases, the J end lost 13 bases, and 15 bases lay between the germline ends. The CDR3 is 12 residues long. CDR3 sequence: CASSLGTAVCTF. CDR3 DNA: TGTGCCAGCAGTTTGGGGACGGCCGTATGCACCTTC.

This clonotype was counted only a few times. The CDR3 DNA is TGTGCCAGCAGCCCGTCGACAGGTATCTACGAGCAGTACTTC. Translated: CASSPSTGIYEQYF. This sequence joins TRBV7-2 and TRBJ2-7; D might be TRBD1 (6 bases). This CDR3 has 14 residues. CDR1 and CDR2 (germline): SGHTA, FQGNSA. Trimming removed 5 bases at V and 3 bases at J, with 14 bases between.

This clonotype has just a few counts. The chain carries TRBV10-3 and TRBJ2-7; tentatively, D is TRBD2 (6 bases). Trimming pared 4 bases from V and 1 base from J, leaving 11 bases between. This CDR3 has 14 residues. Germline V gene data show CDR1 as ENHRY and CDR2 as SYGVKD. DNA for the CDR3: TGTGCCATCAGTGGTCTTGGGGGGTCCTACGAGCAGTACTTC. This sequence encodes CAISGLGGSYEQYF.

The rearrangement links TRBV6-2 or TRBV6-3 to TRBJ1-1, with D possibly TRBD1 on 5 matching bases. Germline V lookup: CDR1 MNHEY, CDR2 SVGEGT. The CDR3 is 14 amino acids. Between the trimmed V and J ends, which lost 8 bases and 4 bases, there was a span of 17 bases. The CDR3 DNA is TGTGCCAGCCAAGAACAGGCAGTAGGCACTGAAGCTTTCTTT. Amino acid sequence: CASQEQAVGTEAFF.

The V gene is TRBV3-1, the J gene TRBJ1-3; D is perhaps TRBD1 (5 bases). The germline gives CDR1 LGHDT, CDR2 YNNKEL (reference sequence). V gave up 4 bases and J gave up 11 bases, with 18 bases separating them. There are 14 residues in the CDR3. The CDR3 nucleotides read TGTGCCAGCAGCCCCGGAGACAGCAGCGTGGCCATATATTTT. This codes for CASSPGDSSVAIYF.

V usage is TRBV20-1 and J usage is TRBJ2-2, with a possible D match to TRBD2 (5 bases). CDR3 length: 16 residues. CDR1 is DFQATT, CDR2 SNEGSKA, per germline (reference sequence). Trimming took off 0 bases at V and 1 base at J, with 12 bases between the two ends. The CDR3, as DNA: TGCAGTGCTAGAGATGGAGGACGGGTGAACACCGGGGAGCTGTTTTTT. It specifies CSARDGGRVNTGELFF.

In its sample, this clonotype was seen a few times. The rearrangement links TRBV5-6 to TRBJ2-1; the match to TRBD2 covers 10 bases. This CDR3 comprises 15 residues. V shed 7 bases and J 2 bases; nucleotides not matched to a gene: 6. The germline gives CDR1 SGHDT, CDR2 YYEEEE. This chain's CDR3 is CASGTSGEPYNEQFF. The CDR3 DNA sequence: TGTGCCAGCGGAACTAGCGGGGAACCCTACAATGAGCAGTTCTTC.